This T cell receptor (beta chain) was recovered during a study of beta chain features in type 1 diabetes. Study results and limitations: Relative to healthy donors, patients appeared to have naive, central memory and Treg TCRB repertoires that were more similar. Within each of all four CD4+ subsets, Type 1 diabetes patients had TCRB CDR3s that were moderately but significantly shorter.

Trimming cost V 0 bases and J 4 bases, with 10 bases left between them. The CDR3 runs 16 residues. The germline CDR1 and CDR2 sequences are LGHNA and YNFKEQ. The study reverse transcribed the entire isolated RNA, so it sequenced expressed TCRB transcripts. Clones were read by immunoSEQ multiplex PCR, and TCRdb kept only the in-frame ones, dropping some. The table lists 150,000 to 190,000 clones, 10% of them singletons, with less than 0.5% in the top ten. A few counts support this clone. Antigen: not known. Sequencing was carried out using central memory CD4+ T cells from blood. This chain uses TRBV4-2 with TRBJ2-6; D call uncertain. The origin of this receptor is a man aged 30 to 45 with type 1 diabetes. The CDR3 DNA reads TGTGCCAGCAGCCAAGAATATACTCTGGGGGCCAACGTCCTGACTTTC. This codes for CASSQEYTLGANVLTF.